This TCR beta chain was captured in a study of blood T cell repertoires in COVID-19. Study in general: T cells, B-cell-depleted T cells, or PBMCs provided the cDNA or gDNA that served as material.

Participant-given clinical history determined each cohort assignment. Study processing details: Reference gene primer amplification in the assay estimated nucleated cell counts. Data came from immunoSEQ multiplex PCR; TCRdb stores just in-frame clones and leaves some out. V and J calls and clone size follow that table, whereas D and trimming were derived from the DNA. The data hold roughly 250,000 clones, with 75% to 90% observed a single time. The ends lost 8 bases at V and 8 bases at J; junction bases unmatched: 13. This CDR3 is built from 16 residues. Germline CDR1 is MDHEN and CDR2 is SYDVKM. This receptor was obtained from a woman in her thirties who had recovered from COVID-19. The chain is built from TRBV28 and TRBJ2-1; TRBD2 agrees at 12 bases. Sequencing used PBMCs or T cells enriched from blood (not recorded which). The DNA for the CDR3 is TGTGCCAGCCATACAGCTAGCGGGAGGGCCGAAGATGAGCAGTTCTTC. Its translation is CASHTASGRAEDEQFF. The complete variable domain, with remaining parts taken from reference TRBV28 and TRBJ2-1, reads DVKVTQSSRYLVKRTGEKVFLECVQDMDHENMFWYRQDPGLGLRLIYFSYDVKMKEKGDIPEGYSVSREKKERFSLILESASTNQTSMYLCASHTASGRAEDEQFFGPGTRLTVL.